The clone carrying this TCR beta chain has a handful of counts. Its antigen is unknown. This entry is derived from a study of human T cells and chemical hapten exposure. Indicated time point: patch test 1, 2 weeks after DPC sensitization. Treatment here: therapeutic diphenylcyclopropenone sensitization with weekly scalp DPC. Overall study results and limits: Patch test score was positively correlated with the counts of TCRs that had expanded at PT1.

Unique molecular identifiers were attached to individual cDNA molecules within the library. Per the authors' pipeline: Across samples, TCR counts had a median of approximately 100,000 and ranged from 23,224 to 690,600. TCRdb called the RACE reads again in MiXCR, with one record for every CDR3 protein. The V and J calls were not made by the authors but by TCRdb's processing. The sample has about 99,000 distinct CDR3 sequences, roughly 12% seen once. Here the sequenced sample was whole blood, taken in connection with sensitization to the hapten diphenylcyclopropenone (DPC). This TCR derives from a woman aged 40-49 years with alopecia areata. Some clones in this sample may be carry-over from other donors' samples.

In DNA, the CDR3 is TGTGCCAGCTCACAGGGGGCGAAAGAGACCCAGTACTTC. It yields the protein CASSQGAKETQYF. The rearrangement uses TRBV18 and TRBJ2-5; 7 nucleotides align to TRBD1. Unmatched junction bases numbered 2, after V lost 4 bases and J lost 3 bases. The CDR3 sequence is 13 residues long. Germline assignment: CDR1 KGHSH and CDR2 LQKENI.